The 20 T cell receptor beta chains reported below all come from one sample, sequenced in a study of cytotoxic CD8 clonotypes in ibrutinib-treated CLL. Clones were sequenced by immunoSEQ multiplex PCR, and TCRdb holds only the in-frame ones, with some missing. The sample has some 80,000 clones; about 85% are singletons. The sequenced sample was PBMCs, obtained after 12 months of ibrutinib treatment. The receptors originated from a human donor with chronic lymphocytic leukemia.

The chain joins TRBV27 to TRBJ2-7; 7 bases fit TRBD2. Germline V gives CDR1 MNHEY, CDR2 SMNVEV (reference sequence). The CDR3 consists of 10 residues. The V gene end was trimmed by 11 bases and the J gene end by 5 bases; junction bases not matched to a gene: 3. The DNA of the CDR3 is TGTGCCGTCCGGGGGGACGAGCAGTACTTC. Its protein is CAVRGDEQYF.

This clone was found once. CDR3 DNA sequence: TGCGCCAGCAACCCGGACAGTACCTCCTACGAGCAGTACTTC. Translated, it gives CASNPDSTSYEQYF. This chain connects TRBV5-1 to TRBJ2-7; possibly TRBD1 for D (6 bases). The V end lost 6 bases, the J end lost 0 bases, and 13 bases lay between the germline ends. CDR1 SGHRS and CDR2 YFSETQ come from the germline V gene. This CDR3 has 14 amino acids.

The chain recombines TRBV5-8 with TRBJ2-5, with D maybe TRBD1 (5 bases). Germline V gene data show CDR1 as SGHTS and CDR2 as YDEGEE. V shed 4 bases and J shed 5 bases, with 18 bases lying between them. This CDR3 has 15 amino acids. In DNA form, the CDR3 reads TGTGCCAGCAGCCCTGGGGCACGTTTATCGGAGACCCAGTACTTC. It specifies CASSPGARLSETQYF.

This clone was seen once. This chain joins TRBV20-1 and TRBJ2-7; TRBD2 is a possible D gene (5 bases). CDR1 and CDR2 from the germline V gene are DFQATT and SNEGSKA (reference sequence). V dropped 6 bases and J dropped 6 bases, with 12 bases sitting between them. CDR3 length: 11 amino acids. The CDR3 reads CSAYGRGEQYF. CDR3 nucleotides: TGCAGTGCCTACGGTCGGGGCGAGCAGTACTTC.

The chain links TRBV6-6 to TRBJ2-3; no firm D call. V was clipped by 6 bases and J by 6 bases, with 10 bases between them. Germline loops: CDR1 MNHNY, CDR2 SVGAGI (reference sequence). CDR3 length equals 12 residues. CDR3 loop: CASSSRPDTQYF. CDR3 in DNA: TGTGCCAGCAGCTCCCGACCCGATACGCAGTATTTT.

The rearrangement uses TRBV11-3 and TRBJ1-5; no reliable D call. The germline gives CDR1 SGHNT, CDR2 YENEEA. CDR3 length: 18 residues. V was trimmed by 1 base and J by 5 bases, leaving 21 bases between them. CDR3 nucleotide sequence: TGTGCCAGCAGCTTAGGCCGACGGGTGGCAAAGTGGGATCAGCCCCAGCATTTT. Encoded protein: CASSLGRRVAKWDQPQHF.

The chain couples TRBV28 to TRBJ1-2; the D is unclear. Germline CDR1 MDHEN, CDR2 SYDVKM. The CDR3 totals 13 residues. Trimming cost V 4 bases and J 4 bases, with 10 bases left between them. DNA of the CDR3: TGTGCCAGCAGTTCCGGCTCCCCCTATGGCTACACCTTC. Translating gives CASSSGSPYGYTF.

At least ten counts were recorded for this clone. Distinct nucleotide sequences in the sample also encode this CDR3. The chain has TRBV11-3 and TRBJ2-1; 7 bases agree with TRBD2. V lost 3 bases, J lost 8 bases, and 7 bases stayed unmatched. Germline assignment: CDR1 SGHNT and CDR2 YENEEA. The length of the CDR3 is 14 residues. This CDR3 is CASSLGGSGDEQFF. DNA for the CDR3: TGTGCCAGCAGCTTGGGGGGGTCTGGCGATGAGCAGTTCTTC. Looking up the rest from reference TRBV11-3 and TRBJ2-1 gives the full variable domain: EAGVVQSPRYKIIEKKQPVAFWCNPISGHNTLYWYLQNLGQGPELLIRYENEEAVDDSQLPKDRFSAERLKGVDSTLKIQPAELGDSAVYLCASSLGGSGDEQFFGPGTRLTVL.

This clone came up once. One end of the junction is discordant with germline, which a read error may explain. The J gene is TRBJ2-7, the V gene TRBV5-6; 8 bases agree with TRBD1. The CDR3 has 14 residues. Germline V gene lookup returns CDR1 SGHDT and CDR2 YYEEEE. The DNA of the CDR3 is TGTGCCAGCAGCTTGGGACAGGGGTTTCCACGACCGCAATTC. It specifies CASSLGQGFPRPQF.

V usage is TRBV5-1 and J usage is TRBJ2-3, with 12 positions matching TRBD2. J lost 6 bases, V lost 0 bases, and 11 bases had no gene match. Germline CDR1 and CDR2: SGHRS and YFSETQ. This CDR3 spans 18 amino acids. The CDR3 here is CASSLDGASGRVPDTQYF. CDR3 sequence (DNA): TGCGCCAGCAGCTTGGATGGGGCTAGCGGGAGGGTGCCGGATACGCAGTATTTT.

This clone has a handful of counts. The chain employs TRBV7-9 and TRBJ1-4; 7 nucleotides match TRBD1. The trim removed 1 base at V and 8 bases at J, leaving 1 base unmatched. The CDR3 covers 13 residues. Germline V lookup: CDR1 SEHNR, CDR2 FQNEAQ (reference sequence). DNA of the CDR3: TGTGCCAGCAGCTTAGGCAGGGGGGAAAAACTGTTTTTT. Translation: CASSLGRGEKLFF. The full variable domain, with the rest looked up from reference TRBV7-9 and TRBJ1-4, is DTGVSQNPRHKITKRGQNVTFRCDPISEHNRLYWYRQTLGQGPEFLTYFQNEAQLEKSRLLSDRFSAERPKGSFSTLEIQRTEQGDSAMYLCASSLGRGEKLFFGSGTQLSVL.

The gene calls are TRBV18 and TRBJ2-3; D is perhaps TRBD1 or TRBD2 (5 bases each). The CDR3 length is 15 residues. The germline V gene encodes CDR1 KGHSH and CDR2 LQKENI. Between the trimmed V and J ends, which lost 3 bases and 4 bases, there was a span of 14 bases. CDR3 DNA: TGTGCCAGCTCACCGGGGGACCACACAGCAGATACGCAGTATTTT. Its protein is CASSPGDHTADTQYF.

The chain joins TRBV19 to TRBJ1-1; 7 bases fit TRBD1. This CDR3 spans 15 amino acids. Germline CDR1 is LNHDA and CDR2 is SQIVND (reference sequence). V shed 4 bases and J 5 bases; nucleotides not matched to a gene: 10. The CDR3 DNA reads TGTGCCAGTAGTACCCCGGGCCAGGGGGAGACTGAAGCTTTCTTT. Translation: CASSTPGQGETEAFF.

About this clone itself: The junction departs from germline at one end; a sequencing error may be responsible. This chain links TRBV14 with TRBJ1-2, with 7 bases identical to TRBD1. Germline-derived CDR1 and CDR2 are SGHDN and FVKESK. The CDR3 contains 13 residues. The CDR3 sequence: CASSQAGTGVNAF. CDR3 DNA sequence: TGTGCCAGCAGCCAAGCGGGCACAGGGGTTAACGCCTTC.

The genes are TRBV6-1 and TRBJ1-5; possible D gene TRBD1, 6 bases. Germline V lookup: CDR1 MNHNS, CDR2 SASEGT. The CDR3 runs 17 residues. The ends were cut back, 3 bases at V and 0 bases at J, with 15 bases in the middle. The CDR3 DNA follows: TGTGCCAGCAGTGACCCATCAGGGGTCCCTAGCAATCAGCCCCAGCATTTT. Translation gives CASSDPSGVPSNQPQHF.

This clone has just a few counts. Other DNA sequences within the sample encode an identical CDR3. The genes are TRBV6-4 and TRBJ2-3; TRBD1 might be the D (6 bases). This CDR3 is built from 15 residues. Deletions cut 0 bases from V and 2 bases from J, with 9 bases between. Per germline, CDR1 MRHNA and CDR2 SNTAGT. This chain's CDR3 is CASSDSGTSTDTQYF. CDR3 coding DNA: TGTGCCAGCAGTGACTCGGGGACATCCACAGATACGCAGTATTTT.

The V and J genes are TRBV11-3 and TRBJ1-2; the D is unclear. Germline values: CDR1 SGHNT, CDR2 YENEEA. This CDR3 comprises 12 residues. Trimming stripped 8 bases from V and 4 bases from J, with 11 bases between. Written as DNA, the CDR3 is TGTGCCAGCGGCTCCGGGTTCTATGGCTACACCTTC. As protein: CASGSGFYGYTF.

This chain joins TRBV23-1 and TRBJ1-6; D perhaps matches TRBD1 (5 bases). TRBV23-1 is recorded as an ORF, its role being uncertain. The CDR3 consists of 15 residues. Trimming stripped 4 bases from V and 11 bases from J, with 18 bases between. The CDR3 loop reads CASSPARGAGAPLHF. As DNA, the CDR3 is TGCGCCAGCAGTCCGGCGAGAGGGGCTGGGGCACCCCTCCACTTT.

The chain joins TRBV21-1 to TRBJ2-4. TRBV21-1 is annotated as a pseudogene. The CDR3 runs 16 residues. CDR3 DNA: TGTGCCAGCAGCAAAGTGGCCCCCCGGGCCAAAAACATTCAGTACTTC. This codes for CASSKVAPRAKNIQYF.

As DNA, the CDR3 is TGCGCCAGCAGCTTGGGACAGCTCCTCTATGGCTACACCTTC. It is translated as CASSLGQLLYGYTF. The chain carries TRBV5-1 and TRBJ1-2; tentative D call: TRBD1 (5 bases). This CDR3 is built from 14 residues. CDR1 is SGHRS, CDR2 YFSETQ, per germline. V lost 0 bases and J 4 bases, leaving 10 bases between the germline ends.